The T cell receptor (beta chain) described here comes from a study of human T cells and chemical hapten exposure. Overall study context: 2% DPC was applied to roughly 2 cm by roughly 2 cm of upper inner arm skin for sensitization. 0.01% DPC was applied to the upper back in patch tests, which were read at 6 days.

TCRdb itself ran the RACE reads through MiXCR, one entry per CDR3 protein. Found here are some 400,000 distinct CDR3 sequences, roughly 5% of them singletons; the top ten hold around 2.6%. The time point: pre-sensitization, week 0. Treatment here: therapeutic diphenylcyclopropenone sensitization with weekly scalp DPC. The total RNA was obtained from whole blood that was not fractionated. This TCR was sampled from a woman aged 45-65 years with alopecia areata. Some clones in this sample may be carry-over from other donors' samples. Sequenced material: whole blood, taken in connection with sensitization to the hapten diphenylcyclopropenone (DPC).

The CDR3 DNA reads TGTGCCAGCAGTGCGGACAGGGAAACTGAAGCTTTCTTT. Its translation is CASSADRETEAFF. The genes are TRBV6-5 and TRBJ1-1; 8 bases match TRBD1. This CDR3 region has 13 residues. Trimming cost V 5 bases and J 5 bases; bases outside gene matches: 4. Germline V gene sequence: CDR1 MNHEY, CDR2 SVGAGI.